The clone carrying this T cell receptor beta chain was recorded a few times. The antigen is undetermined. The record originates from a study of blood T cells in healthy people across ages. Study-wide findings and caveats: Age advanced and TCR beta diversity per million T cells fell, roughly linearly.

The CDR3 is made up of 15 amino acids. V was pared by 6 bases and J by 2 bases, with 9 bases of the junction left unmatched. CDR1 and CDR2 from the germline V gene are ENHRY and SYGVKD. Per-sample yields of isolated PBMCs were at least 6.5 million. The second PCR ran about 6 to 12 cycles with a sample-barcoded 5' primer and J-beta primers. TCRdb re-called the 5' RACE reads with MiXCR, one entry per CDR3 protein. The sample lists 850,000 to 1,100,000 distinct CDR3 sequences; about two fifths were seen once. The rearrangement uses TRBV10-3 and TRBJ1-1, with 7 bases that match TRBD1. Sequencing was carried out using blood. The receptor's source is a man younger than 30 in good health. The CDR3 loop is CAISHGTAQNTEAFF. CDR3 nucleotide sequence: TGTGCCATCAGCCATGGGACAGCTCAAAACACTGAAGCTTTCTTT.